These 6 T cell receptor beta chains were sequenced from one sample in a study of blood T cell repertoires in COVID-19. Sequenced by immunoSEQ multiplex PCR; TCRdb stores in-frame clones only, minus some. The sample records roughly 250,000 clones, around 82% being singletons. Sequencing was done on a sample of peripheral blood. The receptors originated from an elderly woman with active or convalescent COVID-19.

This chain connects TRBV19 to TRBJ1-1; D call uncertain. Looked up from germline, CDR1 is LNHDA and CDR2 is SQIVND (reference sequence). CDR3 size: 13 residues. The V gene lost 5 bases and the J gene lost 1 base, with 8 bases spanning the gap. DNA for the CDR3: TGTGCCAGTAGTGACCGACAGAACACTGAAGCTTTCTTT. It yields the protein CASSDRQNTEAFF.

This chain joins TRBV27 and TRBJ2-7, with D maybe TRBD1 (5 bases). Germline V gene data show CDR1 as MNHEY and CDR2 as SMNVEV (reference sequence). V gave up 5 bases and J gave up 3 bases, with 11 bases separating them. The CDR3 length is 13 residues. The CDR3 region has the DNA TGTGCCAGCAGTGTACCAGGGAACTACGAGCAGTACTTC. Its protein is CASSVPGNYEQYF.

The chain recombines TRBV11-2 with TRBJ1-1, with 8 bases that match TRBD1. CDR3 size: 13 residues. V shed 3 bases, J shed 7 bases, and the junction held 4 bases outside the gene matches. In germline, CDR1 is SGHAT, CDR2 FQNNGV. CDR3 in DNA: TGTGCCAGCAGCTTCGACAGGGGAAATGAAGCTTTCTTT. This codes for CASSFDRGNEAFF.

The V and J genes are TRBV2 and TRBJ1-6; D gene ambiguous. V shed 1 base and J shed 8 bases, with 12 bases lying between them. CDR3 size: 15 residues. Germline CDR1 and CDR2: SNHLY and FYNNEI. The CDR3 nucleotides read TGTGCCAGCAGTGAAGTGTCGAGACTGGATTCACCCCTCCACTTT. Translation gives CASSEVSRLDSPLHF.

This clone was seen only a few times. The chain combines TRBV28 with TRBJ1-2, with 7 positions matching TRBD1. The CDR3 has 15 amino acids. Germline values: CDR1 MDHEN, CDR2 SYDVKM. V lost 6 bases and J lost 8; bases outside the gene matches: 15. The CDR3, as DNA: TGTGCCAGCAGCCTCGAAACTGACAGGGTGCGCGGCTACACCTTC. It codes for CASSLETDRVRGYTF.

The chain has TRBV12-3 or TRBV12-4 and TRBJ2-7; possible D gene TRBD1, 6 bases. The CDR3 extends over 13 amino acids. Trimming stripped 6 bases from V and 0 bases from J, with 9 bases between. This CDR3 is CASSMDSSYEQYF. CDR3 nucleotides: TGTGCCAGCAGCATGGACAGCTCCTACGAGCAGTACTTC.